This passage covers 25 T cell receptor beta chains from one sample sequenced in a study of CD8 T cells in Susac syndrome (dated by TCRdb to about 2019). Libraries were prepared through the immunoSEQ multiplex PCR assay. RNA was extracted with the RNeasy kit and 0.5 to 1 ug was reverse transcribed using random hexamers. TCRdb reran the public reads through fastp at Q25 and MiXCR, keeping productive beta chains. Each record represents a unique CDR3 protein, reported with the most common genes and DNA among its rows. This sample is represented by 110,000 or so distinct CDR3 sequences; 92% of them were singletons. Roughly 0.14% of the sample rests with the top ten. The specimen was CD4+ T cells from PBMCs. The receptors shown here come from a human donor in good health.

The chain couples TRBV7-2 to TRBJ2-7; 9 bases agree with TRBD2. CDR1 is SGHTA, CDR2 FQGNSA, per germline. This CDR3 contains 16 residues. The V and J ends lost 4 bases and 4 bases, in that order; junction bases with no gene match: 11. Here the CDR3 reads CASSSSSNSGRYEQYF. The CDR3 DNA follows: TGTGCCAGCAGCTCTTCCTCGAATAGCGGGAGATACGAGCAGTACTTC.

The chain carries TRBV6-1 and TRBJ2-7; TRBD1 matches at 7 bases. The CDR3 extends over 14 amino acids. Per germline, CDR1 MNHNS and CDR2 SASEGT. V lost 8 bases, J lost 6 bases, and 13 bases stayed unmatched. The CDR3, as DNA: TGTGCCAGCGGAAAGGGGGCGCGGGCGGTCGAGCAGTACTTC. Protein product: CASGKGARAVEQYF.

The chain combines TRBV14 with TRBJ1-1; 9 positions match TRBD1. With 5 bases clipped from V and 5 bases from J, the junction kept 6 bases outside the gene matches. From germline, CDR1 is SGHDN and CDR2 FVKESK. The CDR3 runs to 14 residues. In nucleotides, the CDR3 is TGTGCCAGCAGCTTTGGACAGGGGATAACTGAAGCTTTCTTT. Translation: CASSFGQGITEAFF.

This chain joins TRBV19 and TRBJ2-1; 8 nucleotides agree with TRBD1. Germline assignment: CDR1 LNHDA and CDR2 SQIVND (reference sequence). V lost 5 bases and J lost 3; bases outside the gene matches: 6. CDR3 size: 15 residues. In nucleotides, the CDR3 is TGTGCCAGTAGTTTGACAGGGGAATTCTACAATGAGCAGTTCTTC. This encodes CASSLTGEFYNEQFF.

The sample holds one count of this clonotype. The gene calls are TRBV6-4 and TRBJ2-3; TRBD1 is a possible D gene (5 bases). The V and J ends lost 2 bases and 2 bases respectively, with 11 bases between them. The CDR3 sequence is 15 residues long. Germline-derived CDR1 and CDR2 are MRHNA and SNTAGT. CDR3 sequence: CASSDGAGNTDTQYF. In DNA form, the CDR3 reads TGTGCCAGCAGTGACGGGGCAGGGAACACAGATACGCAGTATTTT.

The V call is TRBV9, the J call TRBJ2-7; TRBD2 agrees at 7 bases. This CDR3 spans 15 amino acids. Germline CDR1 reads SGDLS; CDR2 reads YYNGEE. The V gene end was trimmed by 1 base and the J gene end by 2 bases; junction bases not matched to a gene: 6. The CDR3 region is CASSVNDGGTYEQYF. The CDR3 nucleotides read TGTGCCAGCAGCGTAAACGACGGGGGGACCTACGAGCAGTACTTC.

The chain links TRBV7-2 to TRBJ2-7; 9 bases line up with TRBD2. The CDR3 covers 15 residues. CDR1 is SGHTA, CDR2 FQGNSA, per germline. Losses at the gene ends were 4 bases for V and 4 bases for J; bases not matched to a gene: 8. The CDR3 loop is CASSSSGGREYEQYF. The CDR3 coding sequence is TGTGCCAGCAGCTCCAGCGGGGGGCGCGAGTACGAGCAGTACTTC.

Written as DNA, the CDR3 is TGCAGTGCTAGCGTTGACAGGGCTTGGGGCTACACCTTC. This sequence encodes CSASVDRAWGYTF. The rearrangement uses TRBV20-1 and TRBJ1-2, with 7 bases that match TRBD1. CDR3 length equals 13 residues. Per germline, CDR1 DFQATT and CDR2 SNEGSKA (reference sequence). After removal of 3 bases from V and 8 bases from J, the junction contained 9 bases not matched to a gene.

The CDR3 reads CASSSGQGRIGKTEAFF. The DNA of the CDR3 is TGTGCCAGCAGTTCTGGACAGGGGAGAATAGGTAAGACTGAAGCTTTCTTT. The V gene is TRBV27, the J gene TRBJ1-1; 9 positions match TRBD1. Germline CDR1 and CDR2: MNHEY and SMNVEV (reference sequence). This CDR3 has 17 residues. V gave up 4 bases and J gave up 5 bases; unmatched junction bases: 14.

CDR3 sequence (DNA): TGCAGCGTTGGGGCCCGGGGGGACGGCATTCAGTACTTC. Translation gives CSVGARGDGIQYF. The J gene is TRBJ2-4, the V gene TRBV29-1, with TRBD2 matching 7 bases. The CDR3 extends over 13 amino acids. Germline assignment: CDR1 SQVTM and CDR2 ANQGSEA. Unmatched junction bases numbered 9, after V lost 4 bases and J lost 9 bases.

The CDR3 bases are TGTGCCAGCAGACGTAGGGCCCAAGAGACCCAGTACTTC. Protein product: CASRRRAQETQYF. The V gene is TRBV2, the J gene TRBJ2-5; the D is unclear. The CDR3 sequence is 13 residues long. Germline V gene lookup returns CDR1 SNHLY and CDR2 FYNNEI. V was clipped by 6 bases and J by 1 base, with 9 bases between them.

CDR3 in amino acids: CASEGWDGPLNTGELFF. CDR3 nucleotide sequence: TGTGCCAGCGAAGGATGGGACGGGCCTTTGAACACCGGGGAGCTGTTTTTT. The rearrangement uses TRBV2 and TRBJ2-2, with D perhaps assigned TRBD1 or TRBD2 (5 bases each). The CDR3 is 17 amino acids. CDR1 is SNHLY, CDR2 FYNNEI, per germline. Trimming shortened V by 8 bases and J by 1 base, and 20 bases separated the two germline ends.

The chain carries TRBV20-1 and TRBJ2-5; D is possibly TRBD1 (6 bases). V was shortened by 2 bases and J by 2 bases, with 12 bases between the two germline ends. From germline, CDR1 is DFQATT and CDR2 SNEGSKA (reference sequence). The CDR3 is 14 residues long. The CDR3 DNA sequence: TGCAGTGCTAGACAACCGGGACAACAAGAGACCCAGTACTTC. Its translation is CSARQPGQQETQYF.

The CDR3 DNA is TGTGCCAGCAGGGCAGACGGACTGAATAATTCACCCCTCCACTTT. Its translation: CASRADGLNNSPLHF. The chain combines TRBV27 with TRBJ1-6; D unresolved. CDR1 and CDR2 from the germline V gene are MNHEY and SMNVEV (reference sequence). The V and J ends lost 6 bases and 5 bases respectively, with 14 bases between them. This CDR3 spans 15 amino acids.

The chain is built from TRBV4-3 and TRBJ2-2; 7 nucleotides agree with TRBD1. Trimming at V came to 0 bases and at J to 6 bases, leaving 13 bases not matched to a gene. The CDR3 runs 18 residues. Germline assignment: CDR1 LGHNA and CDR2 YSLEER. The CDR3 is CASSQEAGRGLWAGELFF. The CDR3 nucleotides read TGCGCCAGCAGCCAAGAGGCGGGTAGGGGGCTTTGGGCCGGGGAGCTGTTTTTT.

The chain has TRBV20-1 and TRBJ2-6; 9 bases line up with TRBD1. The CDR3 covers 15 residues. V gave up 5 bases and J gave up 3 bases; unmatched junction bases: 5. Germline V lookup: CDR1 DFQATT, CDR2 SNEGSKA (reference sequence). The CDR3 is CSARTGAIGANVLTF. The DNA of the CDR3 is TGCAGTGCTCGGACAGGGGCGATTGGGGCCAACGTCCTGACTTTC.

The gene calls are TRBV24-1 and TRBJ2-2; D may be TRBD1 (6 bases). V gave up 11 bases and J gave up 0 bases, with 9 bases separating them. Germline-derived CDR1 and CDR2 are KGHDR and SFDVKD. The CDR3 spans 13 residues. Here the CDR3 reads CAIQGSNTGELFF. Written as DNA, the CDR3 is TGTGCCATCCAGGGGTCGAACACCGGGGAGCTGTTTTTT.

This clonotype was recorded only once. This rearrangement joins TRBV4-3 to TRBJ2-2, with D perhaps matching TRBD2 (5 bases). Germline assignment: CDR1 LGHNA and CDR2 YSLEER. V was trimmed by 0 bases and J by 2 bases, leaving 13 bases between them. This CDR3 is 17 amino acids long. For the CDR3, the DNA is TGCGCCAGCAGCCAAGACGATCCCAGACTAAACACCGGGGAGCTGTTTTTT. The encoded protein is CASSQDDPRLNTGELFF.

The CDR3 loop reads CASSLSARGARNEQFF. The CDR3 nucleotides read TGTGCCAGCAGCTTATCCGCCCGGGGGGCACGAAACGAGCAGTTCTTC. The rearrangement links TRBV7-8 to TRBJ2-1; D might be TRBD2 (7 bases). The CDR3 totals 16 residues. Trimming took off 2 bases at V and 10 bases at J, with 21 bases between the two ends. Germline-derived CDR1 and CDR2 are SGHVS and FQNEAQ.

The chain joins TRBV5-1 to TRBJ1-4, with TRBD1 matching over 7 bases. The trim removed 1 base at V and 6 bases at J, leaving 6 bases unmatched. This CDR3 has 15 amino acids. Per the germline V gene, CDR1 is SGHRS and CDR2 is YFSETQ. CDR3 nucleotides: TGCGCCAGCAGCTTGACAGGGGATTGGTATGAAAAACTGTTTTTT. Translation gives CASSLTGDWYEKLFF.

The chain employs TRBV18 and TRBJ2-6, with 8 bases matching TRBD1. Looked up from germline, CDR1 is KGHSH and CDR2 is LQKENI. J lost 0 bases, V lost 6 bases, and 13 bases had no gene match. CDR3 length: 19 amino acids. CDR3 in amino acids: CASSLSPGQGPSGANVLTF. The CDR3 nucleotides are TGTGCCAGCTCGCTCAGTCCCGGACAGGGCCCCTCTGGGGCCAACGTCCTGACTTTC.

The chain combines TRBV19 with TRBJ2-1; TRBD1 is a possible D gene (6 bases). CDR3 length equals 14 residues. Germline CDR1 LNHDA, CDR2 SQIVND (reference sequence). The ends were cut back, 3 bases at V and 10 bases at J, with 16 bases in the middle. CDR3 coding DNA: TGTGCCAGTAGTATGGGGGCTGGGAGTGGCGAGCAGTTCTTC. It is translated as CASSMGAGSGEQFF.

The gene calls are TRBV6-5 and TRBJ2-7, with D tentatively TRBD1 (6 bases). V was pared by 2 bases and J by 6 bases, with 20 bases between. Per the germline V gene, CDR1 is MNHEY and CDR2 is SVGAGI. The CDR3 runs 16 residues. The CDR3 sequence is CASSYTGQNPLGEQYF. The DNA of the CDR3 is TGTGCCAGCAGTTACACTGGACAGAACCCGTTGGGCGAGCAGTACTTC.

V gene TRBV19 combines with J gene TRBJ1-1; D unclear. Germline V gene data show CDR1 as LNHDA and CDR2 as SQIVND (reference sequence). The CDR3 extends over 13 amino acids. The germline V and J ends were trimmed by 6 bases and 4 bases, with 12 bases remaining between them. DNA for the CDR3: TGTGCCAGTAGCTTATCGGGCAGCACTGAAGCTTTCTTT. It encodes CASSLSGSTEAFF.

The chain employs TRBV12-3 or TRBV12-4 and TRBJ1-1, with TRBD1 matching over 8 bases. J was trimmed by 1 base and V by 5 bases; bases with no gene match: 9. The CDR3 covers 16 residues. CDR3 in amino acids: CASSDSHGTGNTEAFF. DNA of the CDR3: TGTGCCAGCAGTGACTCTCACGGGACAGGGAACACTGAAGCTTTCTTT.